The source of this TCR beta chain is a study of early T cells in non-severe SARS-CoV-2 infection. Findings and limits, study-wide: Anti-spike CD8 responses were favored by VDJdb matching, which missed private and CD4 specificities.

This clonotype was recorded at least ten times. Antigen: not known. TCRdb re-called the 5' RACE reads with MiXCR, one entry per CDR3 protein. The sample lists tens of thousands of distinct CDR3 sequences, around 12% occurring once. Germline CDR1 reads MRHNA; CDR2 reads SNTAGT. V was cut by 2 bases and J by 4 bases, with 8 bases left in between. This CDR3 contains 14 residues. The receptor comes from an adult who was a healthcare worker with PCR-confirmed SARS-CoV-2 infection or an uninfected control (not recorded which). The genes are TRBV6-4 and TRBJ2-2; D gene unclear. The sequenced sample was whole blood. The DNA of the CDR3 is TGTGCCAGCAGTGACACAGCCTCCACCGGGGAGCTGTTTTTT. This encodes CASSDTASTGELFF.